One and the same sample provided the 2 T cell receptor beta chains below, sequenced in a study of blood T cell repertoires in COVID-19. Using immunoSEQ multiplex PCR, the repertoire was profiled, and TCRdb retains in-frame clones only, with some absent. This table holds roughly 250,000 clones, 70% to 90% found once. The specimen was PBMCs or T cells enriched from blood (not recorded which). These receptors all come from a woman aged 25 to 39 who had recovered from COVID-19.

The V and J genes are TRBV10-3 and TRBJ1-4, with D perhaps TRBD1 (6 bases). CDR3 length: 16 amino acids. The germline V gene has CDR1 ENHRY and CDR2 SYGVKD. V lost 3 bases and J lost 6, with 17 bases in between. CDR3 residues: CAISDSRGNMDEKLFF. CDR3 bases: TGTGCCATCAGTGATTCTAGGGGGAATATGGATGAAAAACTGTTTTTT.

The V call is TRBV9, the J call TRBJ2-1; D possibly corresponds to TRBD2 (7 bases). Germline V gives CDR1 SGDLS, CDR2 YYNGEE. Trimming pared 0 bases from V and 10 bases from J, leaving 17 bases between. This CDR3 has 15 amino acids. The CDR3 DNA is TGTGCCAGCAGCGTAGGAGGGGGGAGGGGTTCGGAGCAGTTCTTC. Translating it yields CASSVGGGRGSEQFF.